The 32 T cell receptor beta chains in this list originate from one sample, sequenced in a study of T cell changes during pregnancy in multiple sclerosis. Clones were sequenced by immunoSEQ multiplex PCR, and TCRdb holds only the in-frame ones, with some missing. The repertoire consists of 90,000 to 100,000 clones, with 90% to 95% occurring once and the leading ten covering 2.2%. The source was peripheral blood, collected in the third trimester of pregnancy. The receptors stem from a female donor with multiple sclerosis, enrolled in a pregnancy study.

The chain uses TRBV19 and TRBJ2-3, with 9 nucleotides matching TRBD2. CDR3 length: 16 amino acids. Germline V gene sequence: CDR1 LNHDA, CDR2 SQIVND (reference sequence). J gave up 2 bases and V 1 base, and 4 bases lay outside the gene matches. The CDR3 bases are TGTGCCAGTAGTATAGGAGCGGGAGGCCCCACAGATACGCAGTATTTT. This codes for CASSIGAGGPTDTQYF.

V is TRBV28 and J is TRBJ2-7; D call uncertain. Germline assignment: CDR1 MDHEN and CDR2 SYDVKM. Trimming stripped 1 base from V and 2 bases from J, with 9 bases between. This CDR3 is built from 14 residues. CDR3 sequence reads: CASSLFDTPYEQYF. The CDR3 DNA reads TGTGCCAGCAGTTTATTCGACACACCCTACGAGCAGTACTTC.

The V gene is TRBV6-1, the J gene TRBJ1-4, with TRBD1 identical over 9 bases. With 9 bases clipped from V and 5 bases from J, the junction kept 4 bases outside the gene matches. This CDR3 comprises 13 residues. Germline CDR1 and CDR2: MNHNS and SASEGT. The CDR3 reads CARTGGVNEKLFF. In DNA, the CDR3 is TGTGCCAGGACAGGGGGGGTGAATGAAAAACTGTTTTTT.

V usage is TRBV7-9 and J usage is TRBJ1-2; D is possibly TRBD1 (5 bases). The CDR3 runs 16 residues. The V gene's germline CDR1 is SEHNR and CDR2 FQNEAQ (reference sequence). Trimming cost V 1 base and J 7 bases, with 19 bases left between them. This CDR3 reads CASSLEGNRILSGYTF. The CDR3 bases are TGTGCCAGCAGCTTAGAAGGGAACAGGATCCTCTCTGGCTACACCTTC.

This chain links TRBV7-2 with TRBJ1-4; D ambiguous. Trimming removed 1 base at V and 7 bases at J, with 16 bases between. The CDR3 sequence is 16 residues long. Germline V gives CDR1 SGHTA, CDR2 FQGNSA. The DNA of the CDR3 is TGTGCCAGCAGCTTAGGAGGGTGGAGACTTGGTGAAAAACTGTTTTTT. Residues: CASSLGGWRLGEKLFF.

The V call is TRBV11-2, the J call TRBJ2-3; TRBD2 matches at 10 bases. Germline lookup yields CDR1 SGHAT and CDR2 FQNNGV. The V gene end was trimmed by 4 bases and the J gene end by 6 bases; junction bases not matched to a gene: 10. The CDR3 totals 16 residues. The CDR3 reads CASSSSPSGSFDTQYF. The CDR3 DNA is TGTGCCAGCAGCTCGAGCCCTAGCGGGAGTTTTGATACGCAGTATTTT. The whole variable domain, remainder taken from reference TRBV11-2 and TRBJ2-3, is EAGVAQSPRYKIIEKRQSVAFWCNPISGHATLYWYQQILGQGPKLLIQFQNNGVVDDSQLPKDRFSAERLKGVDSTLKIQPAKLEDSAVYLCASSSSPSGSFDTQYFGPGTRLTVL.

The V call is TRBV5-1, the J call TRBJ1-1, with unresolved D. The germline CDR1 and CDR2 sequences are SGHRS and YFSETQ. V was cut by 0 bases and J by 8 bases, with 8 bases left in between. The CDR3 has 12 residues. CDR3 DNA: TGCGCCAGCAGCTTGGCCGGCGGAGAAGCTTTCTTT. Protein sequence: CASSLAGGEAFF.

This chain uses TRBV7-3 with TRBJ2-7; perhaps TRBD2 as D (5 bases). Germline CDR1 reads SGHTA; CDR2 reads FQGTGA. The CDR3 has 13 residues. V was clipped by 5 bases and J by 3 bases, with 11 bases between them. The CDR3 DNA reads as TGTGCCAGCAGCCGGGGTCCCGACTACGAGCAGTACTTC. It specifies CASSRGPDYEQYF.

The chain combines TRBV30 with TRBJ2-1; TRBD2 agrees at 11 bases. V lost 2 bases and J lost 1; bases outside the gene matches: 4. The CDR3 extends over 16 amino acids. Germline loops: CDR1 GTSNPN, CDR2 SVGIG (reference sequence). For the CDR3, the DNA is TGTGCCTGGAGTTGGCGACTAGCGGGATCCTACAATGAGCAGTTCTTC. Protein product: CAWSWRLAGSYNEQFF. The full variable domain, its missing parts supplied by reference TRBV30 and TRBJ2-1, is SQTIHQWPATLVQPVGSPLSLECTVEGTSNPNLYWYRQAAGRGLQLLFYSVGIGQISSEVPQNLSASRPQDRQFILSSKKLLLSDSGFYLCAWSWRLAGSYNEQFFGPGTRLTVL.

As DNA, the CDR3 is TGCGCCAGCAGCTATGGCAGACTAGCGGGCACATGGGACCAAGAGACCCAGTACTTC. Amino acids: CASSYGRLAGTWDQETQYF. The chain combines TRBV5-1 with TRBJ2-5; 10 nucleotides line up with TRBD2. Trimming took 3 bases from V and 0 from J; bases not matched to a gene: 14. The CDR3 loop spans 19 amino acids. Looked up from germline, CDR1 is SGHRS and CDR2 is YFSETQ.

The J gene is TRBJ2-1, the V gene TRBV10-3, with 7 nucleotides matching TRBD1. The CDR3 covers 14 residues. CDR1 and CDR2 (germline): ENHRY, SYGVKD. V was clipped by 7 bases and J by 5 bases; unmatched bases: 8. The CDR3 region is CAIKNEGGNNEQFF. The CDR3 nucleotides are TGTGCCATCAAGAATGAAGGGGGCAACAATGAGCAGTTCTTC.

J is TRBJ2-7 and V is TRBV28; TRBD2 is a possible D gene (6 bases). The CDR3 covers 15 residues. The V gene's germline CDR1 is MDHEN and CDR2 SYDVKM. The V end lost 7 bases, the J end lost 4 bases, and 20 bases lay between the germline ends. The CDR3 protein is CASKRYPLAGYEQYF. CDR3 sequence (DNA): TGTGCCAGCAAACGATACCCGCTGGCGGGGTACGAGCAGTACTTC.

This sequence joins TRBV29-1 and TRBJ2-3, with 12 nucleotides matching TRBD2. CDR3 length: 14 residues. The J segment lost 4 bases and the V segment lost 6 bases, leaving 5 bases of the junction unmatched. Germline loops: CDR1 SQVTM, CDR2 ANQGSEA. The CDR3 sequence: CSVTSGSLADTQYF. In DNA form, the CDR3 reads TGCAGCGTGACTAGCGGGAGTCTAGCAGATACGCAGTATTTT.

V is TRBV6-1 and J is TRBJ1-5, with 9 bases lining up with TRBD1. J gave up 4 bases and V 4 bases, and 8 bases lay outside the gene matches. The length of the CDR3 is 16 residues. The germline V gene encodes CDR1 MNHNS and CDR2 SASEGT. The CDR3 protein is CASSGYAGQGNQPQHF. In DNA, the CDR3 is TGTGCCAGCAGTGGGTACGCGGGACAGGGAAATCAGCCCCAGCATTTT.

This chain joins TRBV11-2 and TRBJ1-2; 8 nucleotides agree with TRBD1. There are 14 residues in the CDR3. V was pared by 6 bases and J by 3 bases, with 6 bases of the junction left unmatched. The germline V gene encodes CDR1 SGHAT and CDR2 FQNNGV. Here the CDR3 reads CASRRTGGDYGYTF. The CDR3 nucleotides read TGTGCCAGCAGACGTACAGGGGGGGACTATGGCTACACCTTC. Using reference TRBV11-2 and TRBJ1-2 for the parts outside the CDR3, the full variable domain is EAGVAQSPRYKIIEKRQSVAFWCNPISGHATLYWYQQILGQGPKLLIQFQNNGVVDDSQLPKDRFSAERLKGVDSTLKIQPAKLEDSAVYLCASRRTGGDYGYTFGSGTRLTVV.

This chain uses TRBV4-3 with TRBJ2-1; D possibly corresponds to TRBD2 (6 bases). V lost 0 bases and J lost 8, with 11 bases in between. CDR3 length equals 14 residues. Germline V CDR1 and CDR2: LGHNA, YSLEER. CDR3 nucleotide sequence: TGCGCCAGCAGCCAAGAGTATAGGAGGGATGAGCAGTTCTTC. Residues: CASSQEYRRDEQFF.

The chain couples TRBV15 to TRBJ2-7; 9 nucleotides agree with TRBD2. This CDR3 contains 16 residues. In germline, CDR1 is LNHNV, CDR2 YYDKDF (reference sequence). J gave up 3 bases and V 1 base, and 7 bases lay outside the gene matches. The CDR3 nucleotides are TGTGCCACCAGCAGAGTAGTAGGAGCGGGGGGCTACGAGCAGTACTTC. As protein: CATSRVVGAGGYEQYF.

The rearrangement joins TRBV15 to TRBJ2-7; TRBD1 matches at 7 bases. The trim removed 1 base at V and 2 bases at J, leaving 8 bases unmatched. Germline CDR1 and CDR2: LNHNV and YYDKDF (reference sequence). The CDR3 is 16 residues long. As DNA, the CDR3 is TGTGCCACCAGCAGAGGACAGGGACAGCCCCCCTACGAGCAGTACTTC. This codes for CATSRGQGQPPYEQYF.

The chain is built from TRBV27 and TRBJ2-1, with D uncertain. CDR1 MNHEY and CDR2 SMNVEV come from the germline V gene (reference sequence). CDR3 length: 10 residues. V lost 10 bases and J lost 6, with 7 bases in between. CDR3 DNA: TGTGCCATTGGCTTCAATGAGCAGTTCTTC. Its protein is CAIGFNEQFF.

The chain couples TRBV27 to TRBJ2-1; perhaps TRBD1 as D (5 bases). Trimming pared 3 bases from V and 8 bases from J, leaving 11 bases between. Germline-derived CDR1 and CDR2 are MNHEY and SMNVEV (reference sequence). CDR3 length equals 13 residues. CDR3 amino acids: CASSLSQGYEQFF. The CDR3 DNA sequence: TGTGCCAGCAGTTTGTCCCAGGGTTATGAGCAGTTCTTC.

The V call is TRBV5-1, the J call TRBJ2-2; 8 bases line up with TRBD2. Germline lookup yields CDR1 SGHRS and CDR2 YFSETQ. This CDR3 region has 18 residues. V shed 0 bases, J shed 3 bases, and the junction held 10 bases outside the gene matches. In nucleotides, the CDR3 is TGCGCCAGCAGCTTGGCCCAGCTTGCGGGAGGATACACCGGGGAGCTGTTTTTT. It specifies CASSLAQLAGGYTGELFF.

The genes are TRBV21-1 and TRBJ1-4. TRBV21-1 is given as a pseudogene. This CDR3 spans 13 amino acids. CDR3 loop: CARGGRGNEKLFF. Written as DNA, the CDR3 is TGTGCCAGAGGGGGGAGGGGCAATGAAAAACTGTTTTTT.

The chain carries TRBV18 and TRBJ2-1, with D perhaps TRBD2 (5 bases). Germline values: CDR1 KGHSH, CDR2 LQKENI. Trimming cost V 5 bases and J 7 bases, with 21 bases left between them. The CDR3 totals 16 residues. As DNA, the CDR3 is TGTGCCAGCTCATTTGGGCCGGGATGGGTTTCGAATGAGCAGTTCTTC. This gives the protein CASSFGPGWVSNEQFF.

The chain employs TRBV7-6 and TRBJ1-4; TRBD1 agrees at 10 bases. The CDR3 has 15 residues. The ends lost 5 bases at V and 6 bases at J; junction bases unmatched: 6. Germline assignment: CDR1 SGHVS and CDR2 FNYEAQ. The CDR3 here is CASSLGTGEYEKLFF. CDR3 DNA: TGTGCCAGCAGCCTTGGGACAGGGGAGTATGAAAAACTGTTTTTT.

In this sample, this clone turned up once. The rearrangement links TRBV4-2 to TRBJ2-5; D unresolved. The CDR3 consists of 15 residues. Germline CDR1 is LGHNA and CDR2 is YNFKEQ. V dropped 0 bases and J dropped 3 bases, with 11 bases sitting between them. CDR3 nucleotides: TGTGCCAGCAGCCAAGAGGAGACTCTCAAAGAGACCCAGTACTTC. It is translated as CASSQEETLKETQYF.

This chain links TRBV25-1 with TRBJ1-4; D not certain. V lost 8 bases, J lost 5 bases, and 15 bases lay in between. Germline lookup yields CDR1 MGHDK and CDR2 SYGVNS. The CDR3 consists of 14 residues. The CDR3 spells CASGEVGRNEKLFF. DNA of the CDR3: TGTGCCAGCGGGGAGGTGGGGAGAAATGAAAAACTGTTTTTT. Looking up the rest from reference TRBV25-1 and TRBJ1-4 gives the full variable domain: EADIYQTPRYLVIGTGKKITLECSQTMGHDKMYWYQQDPGMELHLIHYSYGVNSTEKGDLSSESTVSRIRTEHFPLTLESARPSHTSQYLCASGEVGRNEKLFFGSGTQLSVL.

The table lists this clone with a count of one. The V and J genes are TRBV5-1 and TRBJ2-7; D uncertain. The CDR3 is 13 residues long. V was pared by 4 bases and J by 7 bases, with 15 bases between. CDR1 and CDR2 from the germline V gene are SGHRS and YFSETQ. In nucleotides, the CDR3 is TGCGCCAGCAGCGTAGACGGGTTTGGGGAGCAGTACTTC. Residues: CASSVDGFGEQYF.

J is TRBJ2-3 and V is TRBV19, with D possibly being TRBD1 (6 bases). CDR1 is LNHDA and CDR2 is SQIVND in the germline V gene (reference sequence). The V and J ends lost 2 bases and 3 bases respectively, with 6 bases between them. The CDR3 runs to 13 residues. The chain's CDR3 is CASSIQGTDTQYF. DNA for the CDR3: TGTGCCAGTAGTATACAGGGGACAGATACGCAGTATTTT.

The rearrangement links TRBV29-1 to TRBJ1-1, with a possible D match to TRBD1 (5 bases). V lost 6 bases and J lost 7, with 18 bases in between. Germline CDR1 reads SQVTM; CDR2 reads ANQGSEA. This CDR3 has 13 residues. This CDR3 is CSVVTDRWGEAFF. CDR3 nucleotide sequence: TGCAGCGTCGTTACAGACAGATGGGGTGAAGCTTTCTTT.

The chain uses TRBV15 and TRBJ2-1; a possible D gene is TRBD2 (6 bases). The V gene lost 3 bases and the J gene lost 8 bases, with 17 bases spanning the gap. The CDR3 totals 15 residues. The germline gives CDR1 LNHNV, CDR2 YYDKDF (reference sequence). DNA for the CDR3: TGTGCCACCAGCAGCGCCGGGACTCGGCTCGATGAGCAGTTCTTC. It translates to CATSSAGTRLDEQFF. The whole variable domain, filled in from reference TRBV15 and TRBJ2-1, reads DAMVIQNPRYQVTQFGKPVTLSCSQTLNHNVMYWYQQKSSQAPKLLFHYYDKDFNNEADTPDNFQSRRPNTSFCFLDIRSPGLGDTAMYLCATSSAGTRLDEQFFGPGTRLTVL.

The chain links TRBV9 to TRBJ2-5; no clear D. Germline V lookup: CDR1 SGDLS, CDR2 YYNGEE. The CDR3 is 14 residues long. Trimming pared 0 bases from V and 5 bases from J, leaving 11 bases between. DNA for the CDR3: TGTGCCAGCAGCGTAGGTCCTAGACCGGAGACCCAGTACTTC. Residues: CASSVGPRPETQYF.

This rearrangement joins TRBV4-1 to TRBJ1-1, with TRBD1 matching over 7 bases. Trimming removed 0 bases from V and 7 bases from J; junction bases left unmatched: 8. Germline V CDR1 and CDR2: MGHRA, YSYEKL. This CDR3 contains 15 residues. DNA of the CDR3: TGCGCCAGCAGCCAAGAATTACAGGGGTACGATGAAGCTTTCTTT. Translation: CASSQELQGYDEAFF.